One and the same sample provided the 27 T cell receptor beta chains below, sequenced in a study of T cell responses to AZD1222 COVID-19 vaccine. Repertoires were generated with immunoSEQ multiplex PCR, while TCRdb's copy carries only in-frame clones and drops some. The table records 95,000 to 150,000 clones, more than 80% of them present only once. Source: peripheral blood, taken on day 0 of AZD1222 vaccination. The origin of the receptors is an adult in good health.

V and J are TRBV28 and TRBJ1-1, with TRBD1 matching 8 bases. From germline, CDR1 is MDHEN and CDR2 SYDVKM. Germline trimming cut 5 bases from V and 5 bases from J; bases unmatched to any gene: 10. This CDR3 is built from 15 residues. The DNA for the CDR3 is TGTGCCAGCAGTCCAGTGACAGGGGTGTGGACTGAAGCTTTCTTT. Translated, it gives CASSPVTGVWTEAFF.

On this clone itself: Compared with germline, one end of the junction differs, possibly owing to a read error. V is TRBV6-6 and J is TRBJ2-7, with 13 bases identical to TRBD2. This CDR3 is 17 amino acids long. Germline V gene sequence: CDR1 MNHNY, CDR2 SVGAGI (reference sequence). CDR3 protein: CASSQVLLAGGPYERYF. CDR3 DNA: TGTGCCAGCAGTCAGGTCTTACTAGCGGGAGGGCCTTACGAGCGGTACTTC.

V and J are TRBV5-5 and TRBJ1-6; 7 bases line up with TRBD1. The V and J ends lost 5 bases and 2 bases, in that order; junction bases with no gene match: 10. Germline V lookup: CDR1 SGHKS, CDR2 YYEKEE (reference sequence). There are 17 residues in the CDR3. Here the CDR3 DNA reads TGTGCCAGCAGTCTCAGACCAGGGGGTGCCTATAATTCACCCCTCCACTTT. It is translated as CASSLRPGGAYNSPLHF. The variable domain in full, completed from reference TRBV5-5 and TRBJ1-6, reads DAGVTQSPTHLIKTRGQQVTLRCSPISGHKSVSWYQQVLGQGPQFIFQYYEKEERGRGNFPDRFSARQFPNYSSELNVNALLLGDSALYLCASSLRPGGAYNSPLHFGNGTRLTVT.

This sequence joins TRBV5-1 and TRBJ2-7; no reliable D call. This CDR3 is 16 amino acids long. V was pared by 4 bases and J by 0 bases, with 17 bases between. Germline V gene lookup returns CDR1 SGHRS and CDR2 YFSETQ. As DNA, the CDR3 is TGCGCCAGCAGCCCGAAATGGACCCCGAGCTCCTACGAGCAGTACTTC. It specifies CASSPKWTPSSYEQYF.

This chain joins TRBV12-3 or TRBV12-4 and TRBJ2-2; D uncertain. Trimming cost V 6 bases and J 6 bases, with 8 bases left between them. The CDR3 covers 12 residues. In DNA form, the CDR3 reads TGTGCCAGCAGCCCTGGTTCCGGGGAGCTGTTTTTT. Amino acids: CASSPGSGELFF.

This clone was detected once. This chain connects TRBV27 to TRBJ1-5; D is unclear. The CDR3 totals 13 residues. The V gene's germline CDR1 is MNHEY and CDR2 SMNVEV (reference sequence). The V end was cut by 0 bases, the J end by 6 bases, with 6 bases between. The chain's CDR3 is CASSLSGIQPQHF. The DNA for the CDR3 is TGTGCCAGCAGTTTATCGGGCATTCAGCCCCAGCATTTT.

The rearrangement uses TRBV5-4 and TRBJ1-1, with 7 bases matching TRBD1. The CDR3 loop spans 15 amino acids. Germline values: CDR1 SGHNT, CDR2 YYREEE (reference sequence). Trimming took 3 bases from V and 4 from J; bases not matched to a gene: 9. This CDR3 reads CASSSRQGGGTEAFF. As DNA, the CDR3 is TGTGCCAGCAGCTCGAGACAGGGTGGCGGCACTGAAGCTTTCTTT.

The chain links TRBV7-9 to TRBJ1-6; 7 bases map to TRBD1. Trimming at V came to 4 bases and at J to 9 bases, leaving 9 bases not matched to a gene. CDR1 is SEHNR and CDR2 is FQNEAQ in the germline V gene (reference sequence). This CDR3 has 15 amino acids. The CDR3 loop reads CASSSTEGTASPLHF. The CDR3 DNA reads as TGTGCCAGCAGCTCAACGGAGGGGACAGCTTCACCCCTCCACTTT.

This clone was counted once. The J gene is TRBJ2-1, the V gene TRBV24-1; a weak D match, TRBD2 (6 bases). V was pared by 1 base and J by 6 bases, with 21 bases between. Germline CDR1 reads KGHDR; CDR2 reads SFDVKD. This CDR3 has 18 residues. CDR3 DNA sequence: TGTGCCACCAGTGATTTTCCCAGCGGAGGGCCTGGGAGCAATGAGCAGTTCTTC. Amino acids: CATSDFPSGGPGSNEQFF.

This chain connects TRBV20-1 to TRBJ2-3; D unresolved. The V gene lost 6 bases and the J gene lost 1 base, with 5 bases spanning the gap. CDR1 is DFQATT and CDR2 is SNEGSKA in the germline V gene (reference sequence). This CDR3 is built from 11 residues. The CDR3 loop is CSAPRTDTQYF. In nucleotides, the CDR3 is TGCAGTGCCCCCCGCACAGATACGCAGTATTTT.

V is TRBV27 and J is TRBJ1-6; 7 bases are a match to TRBD1. V lost 6 bases, J lost 4 bases, and 12 bases stayed unmatched. Germline loops: CDR1 MNHEY, CDR2 SMNVEV (reference sequence). This CDR3 contains 17 residues. CDR3 sequence reads: CASRNRGRGGYNSPLHF. CDR3 nucleotides: TGTGCCAGCAGAAATCGAGGCAGGGGGGGATATAATTCACCCCTCCACTTT.

The rearrangement joins TRBV7-8 to TRBJ2-2; TRBD1 is a possible D gene (7 bases). Trimming shortened V by 5 bases and J by 4 bases, and 23 bases separated the two germline ends. This CDR3 contains 18 residues. Per the germline V gene, CDR1 is SGHVS and CDR2 is FQNEAQ. For the CDR3, the DNA is TGTGCCAGCAGCCGAAGGGGAGGACAGGTCCCGGGCACCGGGGAGCTGTTTTTT. Translated: CASSRRGGQVPGTGELFF.

This clone was counted ten times or more. The chain recombines TRBV19 with TRBJ2-2; either TRBD1 or TRBD2 may supply D (5 bases each). Deletions cut 7 bases from V and 1 base from J, with 19 bases between. Germline V CDR1 and CDR2: LNHDA, SQIVND (reference sequence). There are 17 residues in the CDR3. CDR3 sequence reads: CASTSLRGRVNTGELFF. The CDR3 bases are TGTGCCAGTACTTCCCTCCGGGGCAGAGTGAACACCGGGGAGCTGTTTTTT. Variable domain in full (rest from reference TRBV19 and TRBJ2-2): DGGITQSPKYLFRKEGQNVTLSCEQNLNHDAMYWYRQDPGQGLRLIYYSQIVNDFQKGDIAEGYSVSREKKESFPLTVTSAQKNPTAFYLCASTSLRGRVNTGELFFGEGSRLTVL.

The rearrangement links TRBV6-2 or TRBV6-3 to TRBJ1-3, with D possibly TRBD1 on 6 matching bases. The CDR3 covers 17 residues. Per germline, CDR1 MNHEY and CDR2 SVGEGT. V lost 4 bases, J lost 0 bases, and 16 bases lay in between. This chain's CDR3 is CASSLSPGHSSGNTIYF. The DNA of the CDR3 is TGTGCCAGCAGTTTGTCACCGGGACACAGCTCTGGAAACACCATATATTTT.

This rearrangement joins TRBV5-1 to TRBJ1-2; D is ambiguous. The V end lost 8 bases, the J end lost 8 bases, and 19 bases lay between the germline ends. The CDR3 has 13 residues. CDR1 and CDR2 from the germline V gene are SGHRS and YFSETQ. This CDR3 reads CASGTGSAGGYTF. The DNA for the CDR3 is TGCGCCAGTGGTACCGGATCCGCCGGGGGCTACACCTTC.

The rearrangement uses TRBV5-5 and TRBJ2-7, with 8 bases that match TRBD1. Germline assignment: CDR1 SGHKS and CDR2 YYEKEE (reference sequence). This CDR3 spans 16 amino acids. J was trimmed by 3 bases and V by 0 bases; bases with no gene match: 8. CDR3 amino acids: CASSLDPQGANYEQYF. In DNA, the CDR3 is TGTGCCAGCAGCTTGGATCCGCAGGGGGCGAACTACGAGCAGTACTTC.

CDR3 sequence reads: CASSSTSGTQETQYF. For the CDR3, the DNA is TGTGCCAGCAGTTCGACTAGCGGGACCCAAGAGACCCAGTACTTC. The chain recombines TRBV27 with TRBJ2-5; 11 positions match TRBD2. CDR3 length equals 15 residues. The junction had 2 bases not matched to a gene; V was cut back by 4 bases and J by 1 base. The V gene's germline CDR1 is MNHEY and CDR2 SMNVEV (reference sequence).

The J gene is TRBJ2-5, the V gene TRBV25-1; 8 nucleotides agree with TRBD2. The junction had 8 bases not matched to a gene; V was cut back by 3 bases and J by 5 bases. The CDR3 length is 15 residues. The germline V gene encodes CDR1 MGHDK and CDR2 SYGVNS. Written as DNA, the CDR3 is TGTGCCAGCAGTGACCTAAGCGGGAGTGGTGAGACCCAGTACTTC. Encoded protein: CASSDLSGSGETQYF. Full variable domain (missing parts from reference TRBV25-1 and TRBJ2-5): EADIYQTPRYLVIGTGKKITLECSQTMGHDKMYWYQQDPGMELHLIHYSYGVNSTEKGDLSSESTVSRIRTEHFPLTLESARPSHTSQYLCASSDLSGSGETQYFGPGTRLLVL.

In nucleotides, the CDR3 is TGTGCCAGCAGTTACCTAGCGGGCGGGGCTTACAATGAGCAGTTCTTC. Translating it yields CASSYLAGGAYNEQFF. The genes are TRBV6-5 and TRBJ2-1; TRBD2 agrees at 8 bases. The ends lost 2 bases at V and 4 bases at J; junction bases unmatched: 7. CDR3 size: 16 residues. The germline V gene encodes CDR1 MNHEY and CDR2 SVGAGI.

The chain uses TRBV7-2 and TRBJ2-1; 10 bases match TRBD2. V lost 5 bases and J lost 6; bases outside the gene matches: 7. CDR1 is SGHTA, CDR2 FQGNSA, per germline. The length of the CDR3 is 15 residues. This CDR3 is CASSTQRGGFNEQFF. The CDR3 coding sequence is TGTGCCAGCAGCACGCAGCGGGGGGGCTTCAATGAGCAGTTCTTC.

The chain uses TRBV7-9 and TRBJ2-7; D unresolved. CDR1 SEHNR and CDR2 FQNEAQ come from the germline V gene (reference sequence). This CDR3 is 11 amino acids long. Between the trimmed V and J ends, which lost 5 bases and 2 bases, there was a span of 4 bases. In nucleotides, the CDR3 is TGTGCCAGCAGCACCGCCTACGAGCAGTACTTC. Translating it yields CASSTAYEQYF.

This clone was seen a single time. The V gene is TRBV20-1, the J gene TRBJ1-2, with no clear D. Deletions cut 3 bases from V and 5 bases from J, with 7 bases between. Germline CDR1 is DFQATT and CDR2 is SNEGSKA (reference sequence). The CDR3 totals 11 residues. In DNA form, the CDR3 reads TGCAGTGCTAGCGCGGGATATGGCTACACCTTC. This gives the protein CSASAGYGYTF.

This clone occurred a few times. This chain uses TRBV28 with TRBJ1-1; D remains unclear. V was trimmed by 2 bases and J by 3 bases, leaving 10 bases between them. The CDR3 is made up of 14 amino acids. The germline gives CDR1 MDHEN, CDR2 SYDVKM. The CDR3 region is CASSLAGPYTEAFF. The CDR3 nucleotides read TGTGCCAGCAGTTTAGCGGGCCCGTACACTGAAGCTTTCTTT. The variable domain in full, completed from reference TRBV28 and TRBJ1-1, reads DVKVTQSSRYLVKRTGEKVFLECVQDMDHENMFWYRQDPGLGLRLIYFSYDVKMKEKGDIPEGYSVSREKKERFSLILESASTNQTSMYLCASSLAGPYTEAFFGQGTRLTVV.

This chain joins TRBV4-3 and TRBJ2-1, with TRBD2 identical over 7 bases. The CDR3 runs 18 residues. V was clipped by 1 base and J by 0 bases; unmatched bases: 9. Germline CDR1 LGHNA, CDR2 YSLEER. This CDR3 reads CASSQVRAGESSYNEQFF. For the CDR3, the DNA is TGCGCCAGCAGCCAAGTCCGTGCGGGGGAGAGCTCCTACAATGAGCAGTTCTTC.

CDR3 coding DNA: TGTGCCAGCAGCCGTAAGGGGGACGGAGCTTTCTTT. Protein sequence: CASSRKGDGAFF. The rearrangement uses TRBV12-3 or TRBV12-4 and TRBJ1-1; weak D call: TRBD1 (6 bases). The CDR3 totals 12 residues. With 6 bases removed from V and 10 bases from J, the gap between germline ends came to 15 bases.

V usage is TRBV24-1 and J usage is TRBJ2-1, with D perhaps TRBD2 (6 bases). Between the trimmed V and J ends, which lost 5 bases and 3 bases, there was a span of 13 bases. CDR3 length: 15 amino acids. Germline V lookup: CDR1 KGHDR, CDR2 SFDVKD. For the CDR3, the DNA is TGTGCCACCAGTGCGCCCACTAGCCTCTACAATGAGCAGTTCTTC. It yields the protein CATSAPTSLYNEQFF.

The rearrangement links TRBV5-8 to TRBJ1-1; D call uncertain. Germline loops: CDR1 SGHTS, CDR2 YDEGEE. The V gene lost 3 bases and the J gene lost 3 bases, with 9 bases spanning the gap. There are 13 residues in the CDR3. CDR3 sequence: CASSYPPHTEAFF. CDR3 in DNA: TGTGCCAGCAGCTATCCACCTCACACTGAAGCTTTCTTT. The whole variable domain, remainder taken from reference TRBV5-8 and TRBJ1-1, is EAGVTQSPTHLIKTRGQQATLRCSPISGHTSVYWYQQALGLGLQFLLWYDEGEERNRGNFPPRFSGRQFPNYSSELNVNALELEDSALYLCASSYPPHTEAFFGQGTRLTVV.